A single sample is the source of the 28 T cell receptor beta chains below, sequenced in a study of T-cell memory formation after mild COVID-19. MiXCR, applied by TCRdb to the 5' RACE reads, yields one record per CDR3 protein. The sample carries 360,000 or so distinct CDR3 sequences, 28% recorded once. Material for sequencing was PBMCs or a T cell subset sorted from them (not recorded which). The source is an adult woman who had mild COVID-19 (a few samples of this study predate the infection). Cell type and time point are not known.

The rearrangement uses TRBV20-1 and TRBJ2-5, with 7 bases that match TRBD2. Trimming took 6 bases from V and 5 from J; bases not matched to a gene: 15. The germline gives CDR1 DFQATT, CDR2 SNEGSKA (reference sequence). The CDR3 length is 15 residues. The CDR3 DNA is TGCAGTGCCCAACTTGCGGGGGAACATGGCGAGACCCAGTACTTC. This gives the protein CSAQLAGEHGETQYF.

The table lists this clonotype with a few counts. This chain joins TRBV5-5 and TRBJ2-1; tentative D call: TRBD1 (5 bases). Trimming shortened V by 4 bases and J by 6 bases, and 14 bases separated the two germline ends. The CDR3 covers 14 residues. Germline CDR1 reads SGHKS; CDR2 reads YYEKEE (reference sequence). CDR3 bases: TGTGCCAGCAGCCCGTTTCAGGGAAGCAATGAGCAGTTCTTC. Translated: CASSPFQGSNEQFF.

The V gene is TRBV9, the J gene TRBJ2-3; 7 nucleotides align to TRBD2. Germline trimming cut 2 bases from V and 0 bases from J; bases unmatched to any gene: 3. The CDR3 is made up of 15 amino acids. Germline values: CDR1 SGDLS, CDR2 YYNGEE. The CDR3 DNA is TGTGCCAGCAGCGTCCGTAGCGGGAGCACAGATACGCAGTATTTT. It translates to CASSVRSGSTDTQYF. Complete variable domain (other parts from reference TRBV9 and TRBJ2-3): DSGVTQTPKHLITATGQRVTLRCSPRSGDLSVYWYQQSLDQGLQFLIQYYNGEERAKGNILERFSAQQFPDLHSELNLSSLELGDSALYFCASSVRSGSTDTQYFGPGTRLTVL.

The chain employs TRBV15 and TRBJ2-5; tentatively, D is TRBD1 or TRBD2 (6 bases each). Germline V gene lookup returns CDR1 LNHNV and CDR2 YYDKDF (reference sequence). This CDR3 has 15 amino acids. Trimming removed 0 bases from V and 4 bases from J, with 12 bases in between. The CDR3: CATSRDRGVAETQYF. The CDR3 nucleotides read TGTGCCACCAGCAGAGATAGGGGGGTTGCAGAGACCCAGTACTTC.

This clonotype was counted many times. The gene calls are TRBV5-1 and TRBJ2-1, with D possibly being TRBD2 (6 bases). The CDR3 extends over 14 amino acids. CDR1 is SGHRS and CDR2 is YFSETQ in the germline V gene. V shed 1 base and J shed 15 bases, with 20 bases lying between them. This CDR3 is CASSLITAQAGGFF. CDR3 coding DNA: TGCGCCAGCAGCTTGATTACGGCTCAAGCCGGGGGGTTCTTC.

This clonotype was found a few times. The V call is TRBV29-1, the J call TRBJ2-3, with 7 bases lining up with TRBD2. Trimming cost V 7 bases and J 0 bases; bases outside gene matches: 10. The CDR3 extends over 15 amino acids. Germline loops: CDR1 SQVTM, CDR2 ANQGSEA. This CDR3 is CSASVGGRSTDTQYF. CDR3 in DNA: TGCAGCGCATCAGTCGGGGGGAGGAGCACAGATACGCAGTATTTT.

The chain uses TRBV20-1 and TRBJ2-1; 9 bases agree with TRBD2. The junction had 5 bases not matched to a gene; V was cut back by 4 bases and J by 7 bases. The CDR3 spans 13 residues. CDR1 and CDR2 (germline): DFQATT, SNEGSKA (reference sequence). The CDR3 loop is CSATSGEVNEQFF. CDR3 nucleotides: TGCAGTGCTACTAGCGGGGAGGTTAATGAGCAGTTCTTC.

In this sample, this clonotype turned up a few times. The chain links TRBV6-5 to TRBJ1-2; unclear D gene. The CDR3 covers 12 residues. Trimming took off 5 bases at V and 4 bases at J, with 8 bases between the two ends. CDR1 and CDR2 (germline): MNHEY, SVGAGI. CDR3 coding DNA: TGTGCCAGCAGTCCAGGTTTCTATGGCTACACCTTC. Protein sequence: CASSPGFYGYTF.

A few counts support this clonotype. The chain uses TRBV19 and TRBJ2-2; TRBD1 matches at 8 bases. This CDR3 spans 15 amino acids. Germline values: CDR1 LNHDA, CDR2 SQIVND (reference sequence). V shed 8 bases, J shed 2 bases, and the junction held 7 bases outside the gene matches. The CDR3 sequence: CASRKDRVNTGELFF. The CDR3 DNA reads as TGTGCCAGTCGAAAGGACAGGGTAAACACCGGGGAGCTGTTTTTT.

This clonotype has only a few counts. V gene TRBV7-9 combines with J gene TRBJ2-5; D gene uncertain. Trimming took 1 base from V and 5 from J, leaving 8 bases between them. From germline, CDR1 is SEHNR and CDR2 FQNEAQ (reference sequence). The CDR3 loop spans 13 amino acids. Here the CDR3 reads CASSLGSSETQYF. In nucleotides, the CDR3 is TGTGCCAGCAGCTTAGGCAGTTCGGAGACCCAGTACTTC.

The chain couples TRBV24-1 to TRBJ2-7; 10 nucleotides match TRBD1. CDR1 is KGHDR, CDR2 SFDVKD, per germline. With 3 bases clipped from V and 3 bases from J, the junction kept 10 bases outside the gene matches. This CDR3 region has 17 residues. For the CDR3, the DNA is TGTGCCACCAGTGATAATAGTGCGGACAGGGGGATCTACGAGCAGTACTTC. This encodes CATSDNSADRGIYEQYF.

This chain joins TRBV5-1 and TRBJ2-2; 8 bases line up with TRBD2. The trim removed 1 base at V and 4 bases at J, leaving 6 bases unmatched. Germline V gene sequence: CDR1 SGHRS, CDR2 YFSETQ. The CDR3 length is 16 residues. The CDR3 DNA follows: TGCGCCAGCAGCTTGACTAGCGGTGTCGGCACCGGGGAGCTGTTTTTT. It encodes CASSLTSGVGTGELFF.

V is TRBV24-1 and J is TRBJ2-7; possibly TRBD2 for D (5 bases). Germline CDR1 reads KGHDR; CDR2 reads SFDVKD. The CDR3 length is 14 residues. Trimming removed 5 bases at V and 4 bases at J, with 14 bases between. CDR3 in amino acids: CATSATGNYYEQYF. DNA of the CDR3: TGTGCCACCAGTGCCACCGGGAACTATTACGAGCAGTACTTC.

V usage is TRBV7-8 and J usage is TRBJ2-1, with D unresolved. The CDR3 sequence is 14 residues long. Germline lookup yields CDR1 SGHVS and CDR2 FQNEAQ. V was pared by 2 bases and J by 9 bases, with 14 bases between. CDR3 amino acids: CASSLRSRSGEQFF. The CDR3 nucleotides read TGTGCCAGCAGCTTACGTTCGCGCTCTGGTGAGCAGTTCTTC.

This clonotype was found a few times. V gene TRBV7-2 combines with J gene TRBJ2-1; TRBD1 might be the D (5 bases). CDR1 and CDR2 (germline): SGHTA, FQGNSA. V lost 1 base to trimming and J lost 6 bases, with 7 bases between them. This CDR3 region has 13 residues. Here the CDR3 reads CASSLGQLNEQFF. CDR3 coding DNA: TGTGCCAGCAGCTTAGGACAGCTCAATGAGCAGTTCTTC.

This rearrangement joins TRBV24-1 to TRBJ2-5; 8 positions agree with TRBD1. The germline CDR1 and CDR2 sequences are KGHDR and SFDVKD. The V segment lost 1 base and the J segment 2 bases; nucleotides outside the gene matches: 5. This CDR3 contains 16 residues. The CDR3 is CATSDFGQGRQETQYF. CDR3 nucleotides: TGTGCCACCAGTGATTTTGGACAGGGCCGACAAGAGACCCAGTACTTC.

This clonotype was found a few times. The genes are TRBV12-3 or TRBV12-4 and TRBJ1-5, with 7 bases matching TRBD1. V gave up 6 bases and J gave up 6 bases; unmatched junction bases: 5. The CDR3 sequence is 13 residues long. DNA for the CDR3: TGTGCCAGCAGGCTGACAGGGTCTCAGCCCCAGCATTTT. Translation gives CASRLTGSQPQHF.

This sequence joins TRBV7-3 and TRBJ2-2, with 10 positions matching TRBD2. This CDR3 is 16 amino acids long. Losses at the gene ends were 5 bases for V and 6 bases for J; bases not matched to a gene: 9. Germline-derived CDR1 and CDR2 are SGHTA and FQGTGA. CDR3 loop: CASSPIAGGEAGELFF. The DNA for the CDR3 is TGTGCCAGCAGCCCCATAGCGGGAGGCGAGGCCGGGGAGCTGTTTTTT. Looking up the rest from reference TRBV7-3 and TRBJ2-2 gives the full variable domain: GAGVSQTPSNKVTEKGKYVELRCDPISGHTALYWYRQSLGQGPEFLIYFQGTGAADDSGLPNDRFFAVRPEGSVSTLKIQRTERGDSAVYLCASSPIAGGEAGELFFGEGSRLTVL.

This clonotype was seen a few times. The rearrangement links TRBV20-1 to TRBJ2-7, with 11 bases that match TRBD2. In germline, CDR1 is DFQATT, CDR2 SNEGSKA (reference sequence). V gave up 5 bases and J gave up 7 bases; unmatched junction bases: 10. The CDR3 totals 14 residues. The CDR3 region is CSAGALAGVREQYF. CDR3 coding DNA: TGCAGTGCTGGCGCACTAGCGGGAGTTCGAGAGCAGTACTTC.

The rearrangement links TRBV12-3 or TRBV12-4 to TRBJ2-3, with TRBD1 as a possible D gene (5 bases). CDR3 size: 14 residues. V was clipped by 4 bases and J by 2 bases, with 10 bases between them. CDR3 sequence: CASSSDRPTDTQYF. CDR3 sequence (DNA): TGTGCCAGCAGTTCTGACAGACCCACAGATACGCAGTATTTT.

In this sample, this clonotype turned up a few times. The chain is built from TRBV6-2 or TRBV6-3 and TRBJ2-1; D call uncertain. Deletions cut 2 bases from V and 8 bases from J, with 16 bases between. The CDR3 runs to 15 residues. The V gene's germline CDR1 is MNHEY and CDR2 SVGEGT. This CDR3 is CASSYERLKVHEQFF. The CDR3 DNA reads as TGTGCCAGCAGTTACGAGAGATTGAAGGTCCATGAGCAGTTCTTC.

This clonotype was picked up a small number of times. This chain uses TRBV6-5 with TRBJ2-2; TRBD1 is a possible D gene (6 bases). Germline V gene sequence: CDR1 MNHEY, CDR2 SVGAGI. The germline V and J ends were trimmed by 6 bases and 4 bases, with 12 bases remaining between them. CDR3 length equals 14 residues. The CDR3 is CASRRTDSTGELFF. Written as DNA, the CDR3 is TGTGCCAGCAGACGGACAGATTCCACCGGGGAGCTGTTTTTT.

This chain connects TRBV7-2 to TRBJ1-6; the D is unclear. Germline values: CDR1 SGHTA, CDR2 FQGNSA. CDR3 length equals 15 residues. V was trimmed by 0 bases and J by 6 bases, leaving 9 bases between them. For the CDR3, the DNA is TGTGCCAGCAGCTTAGCGCGGCGGATTAATTCACCCCTCCACTTT. This encodes CASSLARRINSPLHF.

This clonotype was picked up a small number of times. The CDR3 here is CASSLAWTSGGPTFSNEQFF. DNA for the CDR3: TGTGCCAGCAGCTTAGCATGGACTAGCGGGGGCCCCACGTTTTCCAATGAGCAGTTCTTC. V usage is TRBV7-6 and J usage is TRBJ2-1, with TRBD2 identical over 13 bases. The germline gives CDR1 SGHVS, CDR2 FNYEAQ. The V and J ends lost 0 bases and 6 bases, in that order; junction bases with no gene match: 14. CDR3 length: 20 amino acids.

This chain joins TRBV9 and TRBJ2-3; possible D gene TRBD2, 7 bases. CDR1 and CDR2 from the germline V gene are SGDLS and YYNGEE. The V end was cut by 4 bases, the J end by 1 base, with 16 bases between. This CDR3 is 16 amino acids long. The chain's CDR3 is CASSWRGGQGTDTQYF. The CDR3 DNA is TGTGCCAGCAGCTGGCGCGGGGGCCAGGGCACAGATACGCAGTATTTT.

V gene TRBV5-5 combines with J gene TRBJ2-7; the match to TRBD2 covers 11 bases. The length of the CDR3 is 14 residues. The trim removed 6 bases at V and 2 bases at J, leaving 4 bases unmatched. CDR1 is SGHKS, CDR2 YYEKEE, per germline (reference sequence). The DNA for the CDR3 is TGTGCCAGCATGCGACTAGCGGGAACCTACGAGCAGTACTTC. Translating it yields CASMRLAGTYEQYF.

This clonotype has more than one count but fewer than ten. The V gene is TRBV20-1, the J gene TRBJ1-1, with D tentatively TRBD1 (5 bases). Germline V gene lookup returns CDR1 DFQATT and CDR2 SNEGSKA (reference sequence). This CDR3 is 16 amino acids long. V was clipped by 0 bases and J by 0 bases, with 14 bases between them. CDR3 sequence reads: CSARDFWDPLNTEAFF. The CDR3 DNA is TGCAGTGCTAGAGATTTTTGGGACCCATTGAACACTGAAGCTTTCTTT.

This clonotype has a handful of counts. The chain links TRBV4-1 to TRBJ2-7; D might be TRBD1 (6 bases). Germline values: CDR1 MGHRA, CDR2 YSYEKL. V gave up 2 bases and J gave up 3 bases, with 20 bases separating them. The CDR3 spans 17 residues. The CDR3 DNA follows: TGCGCCAGCAGCCAACCCGCAACAGGGATCCCCGACTACGAGCAGTACTTC. It codes for CASSQPATGIPDYEQYF.